A single sample gave rise to the 4 T cell receptor beta chains below, sequenced in a study of T-cell memory formation after mild COVID-19. A single record per CDR3 protein comes from TCRdb applying MiXCR to the 5' RACE reads. Of 200,000 to 300,000 distinct CDR3 sequences in the sample, approximately 16% were seen once. Sequenced material: PBMCs or a T cell subset sorted from them (not recorded which). These TCRs come from a man younger than 35 who had mild COVID-19 (a few samples of this study predate the infection). Cell type and time point are not known.

This clonotype appeared many times. The chain recombines TRBV5-1 with TRBJ2-5; no firm D call. The CDR3 covers 15 residues. V lost 0 bases and J lost 4, with 13 bases in between. Germline V lookup: CDR1 SGHRS, CDR2 YFSETQ. CDR3 DNA: TGCGCCAGCAGCTTGGAACAGATTGGTGGAGAGACCCAGTACTTC. Translated: CASSLEQIGGETQYF.

This clonotype occurred many times. The J gene is TRBJ2-7, the V gene TRBV12-3 or TRBV12-4, with D unclear. Between the trimmed V and J ends, which lost 3 bases and 2 bases, there was a span of 8 bases. CDR3 length equals 13 residues. The CDR3 nucleotides read TGTGCCAGCAGTTTTGGGCTGGCCTACGAGCAGTACTTC. Its protein product is CASSFGLAYEQYF.

This chain uses TRBV6-2 or TRBV6-3 with TRBJ2-7, with TRBD1 matching over 12 bases. V was clipped by 8 bases and J by 6 bases; unmatched bases: 17. The length of the CDR3 is 17 residues. Germline V lookup: CDR1 MNHEY, CDR2 SVGEGT. The CDR3 coding sequence is TGTGCCAGCGCCGCTTTTTCCGGGACAGGGGGCGCATCCGAGCAGTACGTC. This sequence encodes CASAAFSGTGGASEQYV.

In this sample, this clonotype turned up a few times. The rearrangement links TRBV6-6 to TRBJ2-5; D ambiguous. Germline CDR1 is MNHNY and CDR2 is SVGAGI (reference sequence). V was shortened by 9 bases and J by 1 base, with 15 bases between the two germline ends. The CDR3 has 14 residues. The CDR3 spells CASQDVDPQETQYF. DNA for the CDR3: TGTGCCAGTCAGGACGTTGATCCCCAAGAGACCCAGTACTTC.